This TCR beta chain derives from a study of T cell changes during pregnancy in multiple sclerosis. The CDR3 contains 14 residues. CDR1 is SEHNR and CDR2 is FQNEAQ in the germline V gene (reference sequence). J was trimmed by 4 bases and V by 5 bases; bases with no gene match: 4. Libraries were prepared by immunoSEQ multiplex PCR; TCRdb keeps only in-frame clonotypes and omits some of them. Here the sample spans about 79,000 clones, around 93% being singletons. The sample holds one count of this clone. The material was peripheral blood, obtained in the second trimester of pregnancy. The sequence came from a female donor in good health, enrolled as a control in a pregnancy study. The J gene is TRBJ2-1, the V gene TRBV7-9, with 8 bases lining up with TRBD1. The CDR3 loop reads CASSARDRYNEQFF. In DNA form, the CDR3 reads TGTGCCAGCAGCGCCCGGGACAGGTACAATGAGCAGTTCTTC.